The 10 T cell receptor beta chains below were found in one sample sequenced in a study of PD-1 blockade in classical Hodgkin lymphoma. TCRdb keeps only in-frame clones here, not all; method: immunoSEQ multiplex PCR. The sample includes fewer than 95,000 clones, about 83% of them seen just once. Described time point: cycle 4 day 1 (C4D1), after 5 to 7 weeks of nivolumab. Exposure to brentuximab vedotin varied, and each patient had relapsed following autologous stem cell transplantation. The sample here was peripheral blood mononuclear cells (PBMCs), taken before the fourth cycle of nivolumab. These TCRs come from a human donor with classical Hodgkin lymphoma.

The CDR3 DNA follows: TGTGCCAGCAGCTTGGGGAACGCTGGGGCCAACGTCCTGACTTTC. Its translation is CASSLGNAGANVLTF. The rearrangement links TRBV7-3 to TRBJ2-6; no clear D gene. The CDR3 loop spans 15 amino acids. The germline CDR1 and CDR2 sequences are SGHTA and FQGTGA. V was pared by 3 bases and J by 2 bases, with 8 bases between.

This sequence joins TRBV4-2 and TRBJ2-5; 10 bases map to TRBD2. Trimming cost V 1 base and J 4 bases; bases outside gene matches: 6. Germline CDR1 and CDR2: LGHNA and YNFKEQ. The CDR3 loop spans 16 amino acids. CDR3 bases: TGTGCCAGCAGCCAAGTTGCTAGCGGGAGATCAGAGACCCAGTACTTC. Translating it yields CASSQVASGRSETQYF.

The count of this clone is one. V and J are TRBV4-1 and TRBJ1-4; TRBD1 agrees at 7 bases. The CDR3 totals 17 residues. Per germline, CDR1 MGHRA and CDR2 YSYEKL. V lost 2 bases and J lost 11; bases outside the gene matches: 17. The CDR3 bases are TGCGCCAGCAGCCAAACAGGGGTGGCTCGGGGGGATGGCAAACTGTTTTTT. Its translation is CASSQTGVARGDGKLFF.

The V and J genes are TRBV5-1 and TRBJ2-2, with D unclear. The CDR3 is 14 residues long. V lost 4 bases, J lost 6 bases, and 13 bases lay in between. From germline, CDR1 is SGHRS and CDR2 YFSETQ. CDR3 region: CASSPSPNSGELFF. Here the CDR3 DNA reads TGCGCCAGCAGCCCGTCCCCCAACTCCGGGGAGCTGTTTTTT. Variable domain in full (rest from reference TRBV5-1 and TRBJ2-2): KAGVTQTPRYLIKTRGQQVTLSCSPISGHRSVSWYQQTPGQGLQFLFEYFSETQRNKGNFPGRFSGRQFSNSRSEMNVSTLELGDSALYLCASSPSPNSGELFFGEGSRLTVL.

The chain employs TRBV5-1 and TRBJ1-3; D not resolved. Trimming pared 4 bases from V and 0 bases from J, leaving 11 bases between. CDR1 SGHRS and CDR2 YFSETQ come from the germline V gene. This CDR3 is 15 amino acids long. The DNA for the CDR3 is TGCGCCAGCAGCCCACCGTCAGACTCTGGAAACACCATATATTTT. Protein sequence: CASSPPSDSGNTIYF.

V is TRBV19 and J is TRBJ2-7, with 9 bases lining up with TRBD1. Trimming at V came to 3 bases and at J to 0 bases, leaving 9 bases not matched to a gene. The CDR3 contains 17 residues. In germline, CDR1 is LNHDA, CDR2 SQIVND (reference sequence). The CDR3 DNA follows: TGTGCCAGTAGTATGATAGGCCGGACAGGGGACTCCTACGAGCAGTACTTC. Protein product: CASSMIGRTGDSYEQYF.

The chain joins TRBV5-4 to TRBJ2-7, with D possibly TRBD1 on 7 matching bases. V gave up 3 bases and J gave up 5 bases, with 15 bases separating them. Per the germline V gene, CDR1 is SGHNT and CDR2 is YYREEE (reference sequence). CDR3 length equals 14 residues. CDR3 sequence: CASSSRTGGNEQYF. CDR3 coding DNA: TGTGCCAGCAGCTCGCGGACAGGAGGGAACGAGCAGTACTTC.

This chain connects TRBV7-9 to TRBJ2-1; 7 bases fit TRBD2. The CDR3 is 13 amino acids. The V gene end was trimmed by 7 bases and the J gene end by 7 bases; junction bases not matched to a gene: 7. CDR1 is SEHNR, CDR2 FQNEAQ, per germline (reference sequence). CDR3 nucleotides: TGTGCCAGCATCCCTGGCGGGGGTAATGAGCAGTTCTTC. As protein: CASIPGGGNEQFF.

This sequence joins TRBV7-8 and TRBJ2-2; D is unclear. The germline V gene encodes CDR1 SGHVS and CDR2 FQNEAQ. The ends were cut back, 0 bases at V and 7 bases at J, with 3 bases in the middle. The CDR3 extends over 12 amino acids. CDR3 nucleotides: TGTGCCAGCAGCTTAGCTGTCGGGGAGCTGTTTTTT. This encodes CASSLAVGELFF. The whole variable domain, filled in from reference TRBV7-8 and TRBJ2-2, reads GAGVSQSPRYKVAKRGQDVALRCDPISGHVSLFWYQQALGQGPEFLTYFQNEAQLDKSGLPSDRFFAERPEGSVSTLKIQRTQQEDSAVYLCASSLAVGELFFGEGSRLTVL.

This clone showed up just a few times. This CDR3 reads CASSQGAIVGVGYTF. CDR3 DNA sequence: TGCGCCAGCAGCCAAGGGGCGATAGTAGGGGTCGGCTACACCTTC. This chain connects TRBV4-1 to TRBJ1-2; TRBD1 might be the D (5 bases). This CDR3 has 15 amino acids. The germline gives CDR1 MGHRA, CDR2 YSYEKL. Trimming shortened V by 1 base and J by 8 bases, and 17 bases separated the two germline ends.